Listed below are T cell receptor beta chains from one sample, sequenced in a study of siplizumab effects on memory and regulatory T cells. Here immunoSEQ multiplex PCR was the method, and the copy in TCRdb shows in-frame clones only, minus some. The table records approximately 100,000 clones, 90% to 95% of them present only once. The sample consisted of Tregs sorted from blood. The receptors shown here come from a human donor in good health. CDR3s include the opening cysteine and the closing phenylalanine or tryptophan. Fields, in order: J gene, V gene, CDR3 protein.

TRBJ2-1 TRBV5-1 CASSLGPPREQFF
TRBJ2-6 TRBV10-1 CASPAHPGANVLTF
TRBJ1-2 TRBV6-1 CASSEGDSFYGYTF
TRBJ2-7 TRBV5-1 CASSLSGRTYEQYF
TRBJ1-1 TRBV13 CASSLRQGSRNTEAFF
TRBJ2-3 TRBV6-1 CASSGFGGSDTQYF
TRBJ1-2 TRBV19 CASSPGQGRNYGYTF
TRBJ1-1 TRBV30 CAWTAGQGEKAFF
TRBJ2-5 TRBV5-6 CASSLYHGETQYF
TRBJ1-6 TRBV11-2 CASSLEGGRGNSPLHF
TRBJ2-7 TRBV5-1 CASSLQAVSSYEQYF
TRBJ2-2 TRBV2 CASEGAPGELFF
TRBJ2-7 TRBV9 CASSVGTGTASYEQYF
TRBJ1-3 TRBV10-3 CAIAEGIWRNTIYF
TRBJ1-1 TRBV18 CASSPTGNTEAFF
TRBJ2-3 TRBV19 CASTQAFRNTDTQYF
TRBJ2-7 TRBV29-1 CSVFDRGHEQYF
TRBJ2-5 TRBV9 CASSVEGLAEETQYF
TRBJ2-7 TRBV5-1 CASSLSGYEQYF
TRBJ2-1 TRBV11-2 CASSHLNAEPFF
TRBJ2-7 TRBV18 CASSPDEAGEQYF
TRBJ2-1 TRBV4-2 CASSPWGFSGASYNEQFF
TRBJ1-1 TRBV10-1 CASRRDRSTEAFF
TRBJ2-7 TRBV6-5 CAISVAGPLLGEQYF
TRBJ2-2 TRBV19 CASSTRPGAGELFF
TRBJ1-4 TRBV6-6 CASSYTRTGGIEKLFF
TRBJ1-4 TRBV4-1 CASSLGWLEAGGLFF
TRBJ2-2 TRBV5-4 CASSRFTGELFF
TRBJ1-2 TRBV5-1 CASSLATTDYGYTF
TRBJ1-2 TRBV7-8 CASSLTVSEAEGSGYTF
TRBJ2-3 TRBV28 CASYMGGVEVSFADTQYF
TRBJ1-2 TRBV18 CASSPDDSYGYTF
TRBJ2-5 TRBV2 CASSEARGVATRYF
TRBJ2-3 TRBV7-6 CASSPGVVAGVDTQYF
TRBJ1-2 TRBV7-2 CASSARQGVSTGYTF
TRBJ2-7 TRBV9 CASSVAHGSSGEQYF
TRBJ2-3 TRBV6-5 CASKWSPSTDTQYF
TRBJ2-3 TRBV7-2 CASSLVPTDTQYF
TRBJ2-1 TRBV5-1 CASSETSGSSYNEQFF
TRBJ1-3 TRBV18 CASSPKIQGWTGNTIYF
TRBJ1-1 TRBV19 CASSISSRVNTEAFF
TRBJ1-1 TRBV10-2 CASSEATEQAFF
TRBJ2-5 TRBV7-9 CASSAGVAETQYF
TRBJ2-3 TRBV10-1 CASSAGGTDTQYF
TRBJ2-6 TRBV19 CASSAGQGVTGANVLTF
TRBJ1-2 TRBV9 CASSAAGSTNYGYTF
TRBJ1-5 TRBV21-1 CASSKGKGQGIPQPQHF
TRBJ2-5 TRBV6-6 CASRRNGQSQETQYF
TRBJ2-5 TRBV7-8 CASSKRDARGQETQYF
TRBJ2-1 TRBV21-1 CASRGKTGYTYNEQFF
TRBJ2-3 TRBV19 CASSRQSTTDTQYF
TRBJ2-5 TRBV21-1 CASTSTRSQYF
TRBJ2-1 TRBV27 CASSLSGLAGPNEQFF
TRBJ1-1 TRBV10-3 CAISKRGDTEAFF
TRBJ2-7 TRBV7-9 CASSSSGRASYEQYF